This T cell receptor beta chain was profiled in a study of CD8+CD57+ T cells in acquired aplastic anemia. On this clonotype itself: Sequence at one end of the junction differs from germline and may be a read error.

CDR3 and TCR beta VDJ profiling relied on a genomic DNA template. TCRdb processed the reads anew with MiXCR; each CDR3 protein has one entry. In the table there are 250,000 to 350,000 distinct CDR3 sequences, 50% to 65% of which are singletons. An expansion of CD8+CD57+ cells by flow cytometry had been shown in patients chosen for sequencing. The CDR3 covers 17 residues. CDR1 is DFQATT, CDR2 SNEGSKA, per germline (reference sequence). The J gene is TRBJ2-3, the V gene TRBV20-1; 10 bases map to TRBD2. What was sequenced was sorted CD4+, CD8+, or CD8+CD57+ T cells (not recorded which) from PBMCs. This TCR was sampled from a human donor with aplastic anemia. Here the CDR3 DNA reads TGCAGTGCTGGAGATCCCAGAGCGGGAGGGCGCACAGATACGCAGTATTTT. Translation: CSAGDPRAGGRTDTQYF.